Listed here is a single T cell receptor (beta chain). Its specificity is not known. One end of the junction fails to match germline, which may point to a read error. The sample is drawn from a study of OX40 agonist ivuxolimab in advanced cancers. Study-wide context: Patients assigned to dose escalation were diagnosed with hepatocellular carcinoma, melanoma, renal cell or head and neck cancer. With a range of 23 to 79, age averaged roughly 60 years, and 75% to 90% were male. Study results and caveats: Which antigen the expanded peripheral T cells recognized is unknown.

Collection of blood occurred at baseline, at cycle 4 day 1, and at cycle 7 day 1. Per the germline V gene, CDR1 is LGHNA and CDR2 is YNFKEQ. The CDR3 sequence is 16 residues long. Libraries were prepared by immunoSEQ multiplex PCR; TCRdb keeps only in-frame clonotypes and omits some of them. The sample lists over 85,000 clones; about 92% were seen once. The receptor's source is an adult with an advanced solid tumor such as melanoma, head and neck, liver or kidney cancer. This sample comprised CD4+ or CD8+ T cells sorted from blood, obtained in a trial of the OX40 agonist ivuxolimab. The genes are TRBV4-2 and TRBJ2-1, with TRBD1 matching 9 bases. In DNA form, the CDR3 reads TGTGCCAGCAGCAAAGAAAACCGGGACAGGGATGGTGAGCAGTTCTTC. This sequence encodes CASSKENRDRDGEQFF.